The 30 T cell receptor beta chains below were found in one sample sequenced in a study of breast tumors, draining lymph nodes, adjacent tissues. Axillary draining lymph nodes of breast cancer patients supplied the node samples. MiXCR, applied by TCRdb to the multiplex PCR reads, yields one record per CDR3 protein. The profile shows around 250,000 distinct CDR3 sequences, less than 40% of them singletons. The sequenced sample consisted of axillary lymph node tissue. These receptor sequences come from a female donor with breast cancer. Some clones in this sample may be carry-over from other donors' samples.

The J gene is TRBJ1-1, the V gene TRBV2; D ambiguous. The CDR3 loop spans 15 amino acids. The V end lost 3 bases, the J end lost 3 bases, and 14 bases lay between the germline ends. The germline V gene encodes CDR1 SNHLY and CDR2 FYNNEI. CDR3 nucleotides: TGTGCCAGCAGTGATTCGCGCGGCGGGCACACTGAAGCTTTCTTT. Translating gives CASSDSRGGHTEAFF.

The CDR3 sequence: CATSDPLAGQYNEQFF. The CDR3 DNA reads TGTGCCACCAGTGATCCTCTAGCGGGACAGTACAATGAGCAGTTCTTC. The V call is TRBV24-1, the J call TRBJ2-1; 9 bases align to TRBD2. Germline lookup yields CDR1 KGHDR and CDR2 SFDVKD. The J segment lost 4 bases and the V segment lost 3 bases, leaving 6 bases of the junction unmatched. CDR3 size: 16 residues.

This clonotype was picked up many times. The chain uses TRBV9 and TRBJ2-2, with 7 bases matching TRBD1. The CDR3 consists of 15 residues. Germline values: CDR1 SGDLS, CDR2 YYNGEE. Trimming removed 1 base from V and 1 base from J; junction bases left unmatched: 1. The CDR3: CASSVRGLNTGELFF. DNA for the CDR3: TGTGCCAGCAGCGTAAGGGGGCTGAACACCGGGGAGCTGTTTTTT.

J is TRBJ1-2 and V is TRBV20-1; the D is unclear. The CDR3 has 12 residues. Trimming took 0 bases from V and 3 from J, leaving 5 bases between them. Per the germline V gene, CDR1 is DFQATT and CDR2 is SNEGSKA (reference sequence). CDR3 sequence: CSARDNHYGYTF. The CDR3 DNA is TGCAGTGCTAGAGACAACCACTATGGCTACACCTTC.

Many counts were recorded for this clonotype. The J gene is TRBJ1-3, the V gene TRBV2; D gene unclear. CDR1 and CDR2 (germline): SNHLY, FYNNEI. The CDR3 is made up of 14 amino acids. V was trimmed by 6 bases and J by 1 base, leaving 10 bases between them. This CDR3 reads CASRVEVSGNTIYF. As DNA, the CDR3 is TGTGCCAGCAGGGTAGAGGTTTCTGGAAACACCATATATTTT.

The CDR3 here is CAISARPRGWETQYF. Written as DNA, the CDR3 is TGTGCCATCAGTGCTAGACCGCGGGGGTGGGAGACCCAGTACTTC. This chain links TRBV10-3 with TRBJ2-5, with 7 positions matching TRBD2. The CDR3 has 15 residues. Germline CDR1 and CDR2: ENHRY and SYGVKD. Unmatched junction bases numbered 10, after V lost 4 bases and J lost 5 bases.

This clonotype was seen many times. V and J are TRBV25-1 and TRBJ2-7; 8 nucleotides align to TRBD2. The V and J ends lost 6 bases and 5 bases, in that order; junction bases with no gene match: 9. Germline V gene lookup returns CDR1 MGHDK and CDR2 SYGVNS. The CDR3 loop spans 14 amino acids. Written as DNA, the CDR3 is TGTGCCAGCAGGGGACTAGGTAGATTGAACGAGCAGTACTTC. Residues: CASRGLGRLNEQYF.

Points on this clonotype: It may be a read error: a sequence one base away is much more abundant. The rearrangement links TRBV5-8 to TRBJ1-2; D is perhaps TRBD1 (6 bases). Trimming removed 1 base at V and 7 bases at J, with 11 bases between. The CDR3 covers 13 residues. CDR1 is SGHTS and CDR2 is YDEGEE in the germline V gene. The CDR3 sequence: CASSLWDTGGYTF. The CDR3 DNA follows: TGTGCCAGCAGCTTGTGGGACACGGGTGGCTACACCTTC.

Comments on this clonotype: This may arise from a read error, as a much more abundant clone is one base away. This rearrangement joins TRBV18 to TRBJ1-4; a weak D match, TRBD1 (5 bases). CDR1 is KGHSH, CDR2 LQKENI, per germline. CDR3 length equals 13 residues. CDR3 amino acids: CASSPPEGEKLLF. The CDR3 DNA is TGTGCCAGCTCACCCCCGGAAGGGGAAAAACTGCTTTTT.

This clonotype was counted many times. The J gene is TRBJ2-2, the V gene TRBV9, with 7 bases that match TRBD1. This CDR3 has 16 residues. The germline V gene has CDR1 SGDLS and CDR2 YYNGEE. After removal of 0 bases from V and 1 base from J, the junction contained 3 bases not matched to a gene. CDR3 sequence reads: CASSVGRDRNTGELFF. CDR3 in DNA: TGTGCCAGCAGCGTAGGTCGGGACAGGAACACCGGGGAGCTGTTTTTT.

This clonotype was observed many times. V usage is TRBV19 and J usage is TRBJ1-6; a possible D gene is TRBD1 (6 bases). Germline V CDR1 and CDR2: LNHDA, SQIVND (reference sequence). V lost 1 base to trimming and J lost 9 bases, with 16 bases between them. The CDR3 is made up of 16 amino acids. The CDR3 here is CASSIGARDIRSPLHF. For the CDR3, the DNA is TGTGCCAGTAGTATAGGGGCCCGGGACATCCGTTCACCCCTCCACTTT.

There are many counts of this clonotype. The CDR3 DNA follows: TGTGCCAGCAGCTTAGAAGATACTCGAAGGGCCGCAGATACGCAGTATTTT. Encoded protein: CASSLEDTRRAADTQYF. This sequence joins TRBV7-2 and TRBJ2-3; D call uncertain. Trimming removed 1 base from V and 4 bases from J, with 18 bases in between. Germline lookup yields CDR1 SGHTA and CDR2 FQGNSA. The CDR3 is made up of 17 amino acids.

This clonotype appeared a few times. The rearrangement links TRBV30 to TRBJ2-1; tentatively, D is TRBD1 (7 bases). CDR1 and CDR2 (germline): GTSNPN, SVGIG (reference sequence). Deletions cut 0 bases from V and 3 bases from J, with 15 bases between. The CDR3 is 16 amino acids. CDR3 region: CAWSVGGGGNYNEQFF. The CDR3 DNA follows: TGTGCCTGGAGTGTAGGGGGCGGCGGGAACTACAATGAGCAGTTCTTC.

This clonotype occurred many times. The J gene is TRBJ2-2, the V gene TRBV4-1; D remains ambiguous. CDR3 length equals 14 residues. From germline, CDR1 is MGHRA and CDR2 YSYEKL. Trimming shortened V by 4 bases and J by 1 base, and 7 bases separated the two germline ends. The CDR3 region has the DNA TGCGCCAGCAGCCCAGCAAGGAACACCGGGGAGCTGTTTTTT. It is translated as CASSPARNTGELFF.

This clonotype was seen ten or more times. The chain links TRBV14 to TRBJ2-3, with D maybe TRBD1 (6 bases). CDR3 length: 15 amino acids. CDR1 and CDR2 from the germline V gene are SGHDN and FVKESK. V lost 8 bases and J 3 bases, leaving 18 bases between the germline ends. DNA of the CDR3: TGTGCCAGCCGTGCCGCAGGGGAACGTACAGATACGCAGTATTTT. Its translation: CASRAAGERTDTQYF.

The V call is TRBV5-6, the J call TRBJ2-6; the match to TRBD2 covers 9 bases. In germline, CDR1 is SGHDT, CDR2 YYEEEE. This CDR3 has 15 amino acids. The V gene end was trimmed by 2 bases and the J gene end by 4 bases; junction bases not matched to a gene: 1. CDR3 sequence reads: CASSFGLAGANVLTF. CDR3 nucleotide sequence: TGTGCCAGCAGCTTTGGACTAGCGGGGGCCAACGTCCTGACTTTC.

This clonotype came up many times. The chain combines TRBV19 with TRBJ2-7; 8 bases line up with TRBD2. With 5 bases clipped from V and 4 bases from J, the junction kept 13 bases outside the gene matches. The CDR3 is made up of 16 amino acids. Germline-derived CDR1 and CDR2 are LNHDA and SQIVND (reference sequence). CDR3 region: CASSGRGGPATYEQYF. CDR3 nucleotides: TGTGCCAGTAGTGGCCGCGGGGGGCCGGCGACTTACGAGCAGTACTTC.

V usage is TRBV2 and J usage is TRBJ1-6; 11 bases are shared with TRBD1. The germline CDR1 and CDR2 sequences are SNHLY and FYNNEI. The CDR3 is made up of 16 amino acids. The J segment lost 3 bases and the V segment lost 9 bases, leaving 7 bases of the junction unmatched. CDR3 in amino acids: CARLQGTGGYNSPLHF. The DNA for the CDR3 is TGTGCCAGGTTACAGGGGACAGGGGGCTATAATTCACCCCTCCACTTT.

In this sample, this clonotype turned up many times. The genes are TRBV6-6 and TRBJ2-7; D is unresolved. Germline assignment: CDR1 MNHNY and CDR2 SVGAGI (reference sequence). The CDR3 covers 11 residues. The ends were cut back, 0 bases at V and 7 bases at J, with 4 bases in the middle. The CDR3 region is CASSYSREQYF. The CDR3, as DNA: TGTGCCAGCAGTTACTCGAGGGAGCAGTACTTC.

The rearrangement uses TRBV6-1 and TRBJ1-1; D unclear. The germline V gene has CDR1 MNHNS and CDR2 SASEGT. This CDR3 spans 11 amino acids. Trimming cost V 7 bases and J 3 bases, with 6 bases left between them. CDR3 protein: CASMRYTEAFF. DNA of the CDR3: TGTGCCAGCATGAGGTACACTGAAGCTTTCTTT.

The chain is built from TRBV6-5 and TRBJ2-7, with no clear D. This CDR3 has 14 residues. Germline CDR1 and CDR2: MNHEY and SVGAGI. Deletions cut 6 bases from V and 1 base from J, with 13 bases between. This chain's CDR3 is CASRVQLTSYEQYF. The DNA of the CDR3 is TGTGCCAGCAGAGTACAGCTAACTTCCTACGAGCAGTACTTC.

Worth noting for this clonotype: The junction and the germline gene differ at one end; a read error may be behind it. V is TRBV7-2 and J is TRBJ2-1, with 10 bases lining up with TRBD2. This CDR3 has 17 residues. CDR1 SGHTA and CDR2 FQGNSA come from the germline V gene. As DNA, the CDR3 is TGTGCCAGCAGCTTAGGAAGTAGCGGGGGGTCATACAATGAGCAGCTCTTC. Protein: CASSLGSSGGSYNEQLF.

The table lists this clonotype with many counts. A much larger clone differs from this one at a single base, so this may be a read error. V usage is TRBV9 and J usage is TRBJ2-5; 7 nucleotides agree with TRBD1. The germline V gene encodes CDR1 SGDLS and CDR2 YYNGEE. This CDR3 contains 15 residues. For the CDR3, the DNA is TGTGCCAGCAGCGTAGCGGGACAGAGACAAGAGACCCCGTACTTC. Amino acids: CASSVAGQRQETPYF.

The chain uses TRBV5-1 and TRBJ2-3, with 9 positions matching TRBD1. V lost 4 bases, J lost 5 bases, and 2 bases stayed unmatched. CDR3 length: 13 amino acids. CDR1 is SGHRS, CDR2 YFSETQ, per germline. The CDR3 nucleotides are TGCGCCAGCAGCAAGACAGGGGGAGATACGCAGTATTTT. Translation gives CASSKTGGDTQYF.

This clonotype was counted only a few times. A read error may be the cause here, since a much bigger clone is one base away. This rearrangement joins TRBV20-1 to TRBJ2-7; a possible D gene is TRBD1 (7 bases). This CDR3 is 15 amino acids long. V lost 6 bases, J lost 5 bases, and 23 bases lay in between. Germline V gene sequence: CDR1 DFQATT, CDR2 SNEGSKA (reference sequence). DNA of the CDR3: TGCAGTGCCAGGGGGGACCCCATCCTGGCCCACGAGCAGTACTTC. It specifies CSARGDPILAHEQYF.

This chain joins TRBV7-2 and TRBJ2-7, with D possibly matching TRBD2 (5 bases). CDR1 and CDR2 from the germline V gene are SGHTA and FQGNSA. Trimming removed 6 bases at V and 3 bases at J, with 15 bases between. This CDR3 comprises 14 residues. The chain's CDR3 is CASSTEVPSYEQYF. CDR3 DNA sequence: TGTGCCAGCAGTACGGAGGTCCCCAGCTACGAGCAGTACTTC.

The genes are TRBV18 and TRBJ2-4; D call uncertain. Per germline, CDR1 KGHSH and CDR2 LQKENI. Trimming stripped 0 bases from V and 0 bases from J, with 3 bases between. The CDR3 sequence is 14 residues long. The CDR3 sequence: CASSPPIAKNIQYF. DNA for the CDR3: TGTGCCAGCTCACCACCTATAGCCAAAAACATTCAGTACTTC.

The chain employs TRBV2 and TRBJ2-5; D unresolved. CDR1 SNHLY and CDR2 FYNNEI come from the germline V gene. The CDR3 spans 13 residues. V lost 0 bases, J lost 5 bases, and 7 bases lay in between. CDR3 region: CASSEALGETQYF. In DNA form, the CDR3 reads TGTGCCAGCAGTGAAGCGCTTGGGGAGACCCAGTACTTC. The entire variable domain, with the rest obtained from reference TRBV2 and TRBJ2-5, is as follows: EPEVTQTPSHQVTQMGQEVILRCVPISNHLYFYWYRQILGQKVEFLVSFYNNEISEKSEIFDDQFSVERPDGSNFTLKIRSTKLEDSAMYFCASSEALGETQYFGPGTRLLVL.

This clonotype was detected many times. V and J are TRBV19 and TRBJ2-2, with unresolved D. The V gene's germline CDR1 is LNHDA and CDR2 SQIVND (reference sequence). V was clipped by 2 bases and J by 4 bases, with 8 bases between them. The CDR3 runs 14 residues. CDR3 sequence (DNA): TGTGCCAGTAGTATAAAGTCAATCACCGGGGAGCTGTTTTTT. Translating gives CASSIKSITGELFF.

The sample holds many counts of this clonotype. The V call is TRBV20-1, the J call TRBJ2-2; 9 bases align to TRBD2. This CDR3 contains 14 residues. Unmatched junction bases numbered 2, after V lost 0 bases and J lost 6 bases. Germline V gene sequence: CDR1 DFQATT, CDR2 SNEGSKA (reference sequence). The CDR3 sequence: CSARDAGGPGELFF. DNA of the CDR3: TGCAGTGCTAGAGATGCGGGAGGGCCCGGGGAGCTGTTTTTT.